This TCR beta chain was profiled in a study of blood T cell repertoires in COVID-19 (dated by TCRdb to about 2020). Study-level background: Samples from collaborators originated in the United States, Italy and Spain and spanned both the acute and convalescent phases of COVID-19. The material from the prospective study consisted of cDNA or gDNA derived from T cells, B-cell-depleted T cells, or PBMCs. Where available, HLA class I and class II types were taken from metadata supplied by the sample provider and were not determined by assay-based typing. The sample metadata nearly always contained a de-identified subject ID, COVID-19 status, age in years and sex. Samples were obtained from the ongoing ImmuneRACE study (first 160 participants) and from 1,000 to 1,500 subjects provided by 6 global collaborators. The dataset comprised deeply sampled blood TCRbeta repertoires from subjects exposed to, actively infected with, or recovered from COVID-19. The repertoires were made available in a free public database intended to serve as a resource for research on the immune response to SARS-CoV-2.

At one collaborating source in Seattle, patients were enrolled during active infection and were followed longitudinally through the course of disease. Collaborating institutions collected whole blood in K2EDTA tubes following their own protocols. For TCRbeta analysis, collaborator samples were shipped as frozen whole blood, as isolated PBMCs, or as DNA extracted from either sample type. The junction carries 18 bases between V and J, which are trimmed by 5 bases and 4 bases respectively. The germline V gene provides CDR1 MNHEY and CDR2 SVGAGI. Taken from cysteine to phenylalanine, the CDR3 has 15 residues. Only the CDR3 DNA stays, 45 bases, in frame from base 1. TCRbeta CDR3 regions were amplified from genomic DNA using the immunoSEQ Assay, a bias-controlled multiplex PCR. The paper's processing steps were these. The number of nucleated cells in each sample was estimated by amplification of reference gene primers within the assay. To quantify the absolute abundance of each unique TCRbeta CDR3 rearrangement, sequence reads were collapsed and filtered. For each sample, productive Simpson clonality was calculated as the square root of Simpson's diversity index over productive rearrangements. TCRdb's version of the immuneACCESS table is confined to in-frame rearrangements and falls short of the full clone set. An unresolved V gene accounts for under half of the shortfall where checked; the remainder is of unknown origin. The DNA was the basis for D and trimming; V, J and clone size are from that table. This sample comprises fewer than 200,000 clones, around 86% of them detected only once. Together, the top ten hold 6% to 8% of the sample.

Findings and caveats that apply to the study as a whole: Clinical and demographic metadata were provided uncurated, with the amount varying by source and participant.

This clone showed up just once. This clone's antigen is unknown. The input lacks base qualities; no much larger clone sits a single base away. This clonotype originated in a woman in her 70s with COVID-19, enrolled during active disease. Source material: peripheral blood. The V and J segments used are TRBV6-5 and TRBJ2-7, with TRBD2 perhaps the D gene, on 6 matching bases. The nucleotide sequence is TGTGCCAGCAGTCCATCCAGGGCGGGATTGTACGAGCAGTACTTC. Its translation is CASSPSRAGLYEQYF.